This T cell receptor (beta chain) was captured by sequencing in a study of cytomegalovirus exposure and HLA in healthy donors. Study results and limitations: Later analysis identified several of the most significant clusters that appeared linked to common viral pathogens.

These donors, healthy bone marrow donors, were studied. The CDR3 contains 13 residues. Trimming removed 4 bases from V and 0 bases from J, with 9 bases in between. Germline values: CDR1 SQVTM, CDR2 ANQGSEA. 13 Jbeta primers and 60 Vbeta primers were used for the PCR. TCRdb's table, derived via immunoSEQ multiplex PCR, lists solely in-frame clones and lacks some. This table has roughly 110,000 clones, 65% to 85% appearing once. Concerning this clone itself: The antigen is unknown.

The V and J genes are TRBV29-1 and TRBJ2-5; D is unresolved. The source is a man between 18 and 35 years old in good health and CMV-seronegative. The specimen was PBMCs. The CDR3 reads CSVGQSYQETQYF. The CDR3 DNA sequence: TGCAGCGTTGGGCAGTCGTACCAAGAGACCCAGTACTTC.